One and the same sample provided the 7 T cell receptor beta chains below, sequenced in a study of cytomegalovirus exposure and HLA in healthy donors. The primer mix had 60 Vbeta and 13 Jbeta primers. This table comes from immunoSEQ multiplex PCR, and its TCRdb copy is limited to in-frame clones, with some not included. The listing contains over 30,000 clones. The source material was PBMCs. All receptors derive from a woman aged 40 to 50 in good health and CMV-seropositive.

The rearrangement uses TRBV6-1 and TRBJ2-7; the D is unclear. Looked up from germline, CDR1 is MNHNS and CDR2 is SASEGT. The V end was cut by 7 bases, the J end by 0 bases, with 10 bases between. The CDR3 spans 13 residues. DNA for the CDR3: TGTGCCAGCATTGTTGAGAGCTCCTACGAGCAGTACTTC. Protein sequence: CASIVESSYEQYF.

The chain joins TRBV7-2 to TRBJ2-1; TRBD2 is a possible D gene (5 bases). V gave up 1 base and J gave up 8 bases, with 18 bases separating them. Germline assignment: CDR1 SGHTA and CDR2 FQGNSA. This CDR3 is 16 amino acids long. The chain's CDR3 is CASSLEPSPWTDEQFF. The CDR3 nucleotides are TGTGCCAGCAGCTTAGAGCCGTCCCCCTGGACTGATGAGCAGTTCTTC.

The chain uses TRBV30 and TRBJ2-4; 10 bases are a match to TRBD2. The CDR3 runs to 16 residues. The V and J ends lost 4 bases and 1 base, in that order; junction bases with no gene match: 7. Germline V CDR1 and CDR2: GTSNPN, SVGIG (reference sequence). CDR3 DNA: TGTGCCTGGACTCTAGCGGGAGTATTCGCCAAAAACATTCAGTACTTC. As protein: CAWTLAGVFAKNIQYF. Drawing the rest from reference TRBV30 and TRBJ2-4, the complete variable domain is SQTIHQWPATLVQPVGSPLSLECTVEGTSNPNLYWYRQAAGRGLQLLFYSVGIGQISSEVPQNLSASRPQDRQFILSSKKLLLSDSGFYLCAWTLAGVFAKNIQYFGAGTRLSVL.

J is TRBJ2-7 and V is TRBV15; 13 nucleotides line up with TRBD2. Losses at the gene ends were 1 base for V and 7 bases for J; bases not matched to a gene: 7. CDR1 and CDR2 (germline): LNHNV, YYDKDF (reference sequence). CDR3 length equals 16 residues. The DNA of the CDR3 is TGTGCCACCAGCAGAGGGACTAGCGGGAGAGTCGAGGAGCAGTACTTC. This encodes CATSRGTSGRVEEQYF.

The V gene is TRBV28, the J gene TRBJ2-5; possibly TRBD2 for D (6 bases). Looked up from germline, CDR1 is MDHEN and CDR2 is SYDVKM. The length of the CDR3 is 13 residues. V lost 5 bases and J lost 1, with 8 bases in between. The DNA of the CDR3 is TGTGCCAGCAGTCGCGGGACCCAAGAGACCCAGTACTTC. Translating it yields CASSRGTQETQYF.

The chain employs TRBV7-7 and TRBJ2-2; D gene ambiguous. The CDR3 totals 14 residues. V was clipped by 6 bases and J by 3 bases, with 11 bases between them. The germline V gene encodes CDR1 SSHAT and CDR2 FNYEAQ (reference sequence). CDR3 residues: CASRAAIDTGELFF. CDR3 coding DNA: TGTGCCAGCAGGGCGGCCATAGACACCGGGGAGCTGTTTTTT.

The chain joins TRBV12-5 to TRBJ2-1; 8 positions match TRBD2. Germline-derived CDR1 and CDR2 are LGHNT and FRNRAP. The junction had 5 bases not matched to a gene; V was cut back by 2 bases and J by 2 bases. The CDR3 is made up of 16 amino acids. The CDR3: CASGLSGRGTYNEQFF. Written as DNA, the CDR3 is TGTGCTAGTGGTTTGAGCGGGAGAGGGACCTACAATGAGCAGTTCTTC.